The 10 T cell receptor beta chains below were found in one sample sequenced in a study of blood T cell repertoires in COVID-19. Generated by immunoSEQ multiplex PCR, the TCRdb table keeps only in-frame clones and is missing some. The sample holds under 55,000 clones, roughly 90% seen once. Sequencing input: peripheral blood. These receptors were collected from a woman aged 80 or over with active COVID-19.

The J gene is TRBJ2-3, the V gene TRBV5-4; TRBD2 matches at 7 bases. V gave up 3 bases and J gave up 3 bases; unmatched junction bases: 10. Germline V CDR1 and CDR2: SGHNT, YYREEE (reference sequence). CDR3 length: 16 residues. The CDR3 reads CASSSLSGRLTDTQYF. DNA for the CDR3: TGTGCCAGCAGCTCCCTTAGCGGGCGCCTGACAGATACGCAGTATTTT.

The chain couples TRBV9 to TRBJ1-2; TRBD1 aligns across 7 bases. Germline V gene data show CDR1 as SGDLS and CDR2 as YYNGEE. The CDR3 runs 15 residues. The junction had 6 bases not matched to a gene; V was cut back by 0 bases and J by 4 bases. CDR3 residues: CASSVEVRGSYGYTF. For the CDR3, the DNA is TGTGCCAGCAGCGTAGAGGTCAGGGGGAGCTATGGCTACACCTTC.

The V and J genes are TRBV20-1 and TRBJ1-2; D call uncertain. In germline, CDR1 is DFQATT, CDR2 SNEGSKA (reference sequence). The CDR3 sequence is 11 residues long. V lost 3 bases and J 3 bases, leaving 5 bases between the germline ends. CDR3 loop: CSASPDYGYTF. The CDR3 DNA follows: TGCAGTGCTAGCCCGGACTATGGCTACACCTTC.

V gene TRBV29-1 combines with J gene TRBJ1-1, with D perhaps matching TRBD1 (6 bases). There are 14 residues in the CDR3. Germline V gene lookup returns CDR1 SQVTM and CDR2 ANQGSEA. V lost 5 bases and J lost 4, with 17 bases in between. Here the CDR3 reads CSVLGGPSGTEAFF. The CDR3 nucleotides read TGCAGCGTTTTAGGGGGACCGAGCGGCACTGAAGCTTTCTTT.

This sequence joins TRBV10-3 and TRBJ2-1, with 8 bases fitting TRBD1. CDR3 length: 15 residues. Trimming cost V 0 bases and J 4 bases; bases outside gene matches: 2. From germline, CDR1 is ENHRY and CDR2 SYGVKD. The CDR3 spells CAISESGTGYNEQFF. The CDR3, as DNA: TGTGCCATCAGTGAGTCGGGGACAGGTTACAATGAGCAGTTCTTC.

The J gene is TRBJ1-4, the V gene TRBV18; no firm D call. From germline, CDR1 is KGHSH and CDR2 LQKENI. The ends were cut back, 6 bases at V and 8 bases at J, with 13 bases in the middle. The CDR3 extends over 13 amino acids. The DNA of the CDR3 is TGTGCCAGCTCCCCTGCAGAGGCAGAAAAACTGTTTTTT. The encoded protein is CASSPAEAEKLFF.

The V and J genes are TRBV6-6 and TRBJ2-7, with 9 bases identical to TRBD1. This CDR3 spans 16 amino acids. The V and J ends lost 5 bases and 2 bases, in that order; junction bases with no gene match: 10. In germline, CDR1 is MNHNY, CDR2 SVGAGI (reference sequence). The CDR3: CASSGTTGTGTYEQYF. Here the CDR3 DNA reads TGTGCCAGCAGTGGGACAACCGGGACAGGGACCTACGAGCAGTACTTC.

V and J are TRBV25-1 and TRBJ2-1, with 7 bases lining up with TRBD1. J gave up 3 bases and V 4 bases, and 3 bases lay outside the gene matches. The CDR3 sequence is 14 residues long. Germline assignment: CDR1 MGHDK and CDR2 SYGVNS. CDR3 loop: CASSGTGVYNEQFF. The CDR3 DNA is TGTGCCAGCAGTGGTACAGGGGTCTACAATGAGCAGTTCTTC. Looking up the rest from reference TRBV25-1 and TRBJ2-1 gives the full variable domain: EADIYQTPRYLVIGTGKKITLECSQTMGHDKMYWYQQDPGMELHLIHYSYGVNSTEKGDLSSESTVSRIRTEHFPLTLESARPSHTSQYLCASSGTGVYNEQFFGPGTRLTVL.

The V and J genes are TRBV2 and TRBJ2-5; no clear D. In germline, CDR1 is SNHLY, CDR2 FYNNEI. V dropped 4 bases and J dropped 5 bases, with 5 bases sitting between them. The CDR3 covers 11 residues. CDR3 in DNA: TGTGCCAGCAGTGTGCGGGAGACCCAGTACTTC. It is translated as CASSVRETQYF.

This clone was recorded only once. The V and J genes are TRBV18 and TRBJ1-3; D uncertain. In germline, CDR1 is KGHSH, CDR2 LQKENI. Trimming took 2 bases from V and 2 from J, leaving 7 bases between them. The CDR3 has 14 residues. The CDR3 nucleotides read TGTGCCAGCTCACCAGGGAGGACTGGAAACACCATATATTTT. Its translation: CASSPGRTGNTIYF.